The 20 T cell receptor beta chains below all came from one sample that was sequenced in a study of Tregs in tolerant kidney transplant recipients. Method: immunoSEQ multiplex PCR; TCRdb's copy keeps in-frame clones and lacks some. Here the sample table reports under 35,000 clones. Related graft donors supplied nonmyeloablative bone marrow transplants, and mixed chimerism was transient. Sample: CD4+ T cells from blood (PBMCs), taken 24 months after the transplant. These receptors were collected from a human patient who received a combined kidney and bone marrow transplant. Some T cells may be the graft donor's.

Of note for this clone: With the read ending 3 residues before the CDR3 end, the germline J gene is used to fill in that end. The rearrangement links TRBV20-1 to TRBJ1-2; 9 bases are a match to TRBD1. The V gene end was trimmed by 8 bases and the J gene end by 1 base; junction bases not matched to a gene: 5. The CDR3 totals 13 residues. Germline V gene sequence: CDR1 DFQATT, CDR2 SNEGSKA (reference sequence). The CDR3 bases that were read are TGCAGTCCCCAGACAGGGGGTAACTATGGC. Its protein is CSPQTGGNYG. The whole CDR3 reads CSPQTGGNYGYTF.

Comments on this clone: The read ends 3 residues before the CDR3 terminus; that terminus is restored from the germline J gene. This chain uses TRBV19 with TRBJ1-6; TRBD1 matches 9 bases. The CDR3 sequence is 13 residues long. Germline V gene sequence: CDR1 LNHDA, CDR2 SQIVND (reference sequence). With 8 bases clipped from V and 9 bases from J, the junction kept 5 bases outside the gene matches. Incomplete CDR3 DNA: TGTGCCAGTGATACAGGGGGCTTTTCACCC. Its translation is CASDTGGFSP. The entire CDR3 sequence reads CASDTGGFSPLHF.

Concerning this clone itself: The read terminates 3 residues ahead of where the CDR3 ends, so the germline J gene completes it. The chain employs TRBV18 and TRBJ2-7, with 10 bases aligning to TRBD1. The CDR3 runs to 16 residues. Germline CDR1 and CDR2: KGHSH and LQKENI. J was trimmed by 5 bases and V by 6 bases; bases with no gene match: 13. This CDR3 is CASSLTRAGTGDEQYF. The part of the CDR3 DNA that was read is TGTGCCAGCTCCCTCACCAGGGCCGGGACAGGGGACGAG. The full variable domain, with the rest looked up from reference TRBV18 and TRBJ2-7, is NAGVMQNPRHLVRRRGQEARLRCSPMKGHSHVYWYRQLPEEGLKFMVYLQKENIIDESGMPKERFSAEFPKEGPSILRIQQVVRGDSAAYFCASSLTRAGTGDEQYFGPGTRLTVT.

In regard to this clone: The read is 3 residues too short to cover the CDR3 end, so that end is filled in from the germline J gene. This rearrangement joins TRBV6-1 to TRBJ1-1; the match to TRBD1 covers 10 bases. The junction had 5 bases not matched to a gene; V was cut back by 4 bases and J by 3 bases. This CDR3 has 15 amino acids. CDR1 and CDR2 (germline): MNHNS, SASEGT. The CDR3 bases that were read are TGTGCCAGCAGTGGAAGGGACAGGGGTTACACTGAA. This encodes CASSGRDRGYTE. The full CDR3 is CASSGRDRGYTEAFF.

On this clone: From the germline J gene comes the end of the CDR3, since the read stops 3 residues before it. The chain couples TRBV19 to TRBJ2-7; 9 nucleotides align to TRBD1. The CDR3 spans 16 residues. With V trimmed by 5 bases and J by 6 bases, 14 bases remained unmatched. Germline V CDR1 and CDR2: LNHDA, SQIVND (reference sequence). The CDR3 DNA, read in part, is TGTGCCAGTAGTCGAGCCCCGGGACAGGGAAGGGGCGAG. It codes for CASSRAPGQGRGE. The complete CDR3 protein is CASSRAPGQGRGEQYF.

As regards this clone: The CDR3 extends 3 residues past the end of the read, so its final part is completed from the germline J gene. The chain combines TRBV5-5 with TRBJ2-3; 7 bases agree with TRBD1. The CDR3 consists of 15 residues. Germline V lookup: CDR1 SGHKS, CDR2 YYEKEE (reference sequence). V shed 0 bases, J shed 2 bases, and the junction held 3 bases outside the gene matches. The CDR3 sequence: CASSLAGQDTDTQYF. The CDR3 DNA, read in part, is TGTGCCAGCAGCTTGGCCGGACAGGACACAGATACG. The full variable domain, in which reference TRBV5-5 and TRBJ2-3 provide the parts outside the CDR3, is DAGVTQSPTHLIKTRGQQVTLRCSPISGHKSVSWYQQVLGQGPQFIFQYYEKEERGRGNFPDRFSARQFPNYSSELNVNALLLGDSALYLCASSLAGQDTDTQYFGPGTRLTVL.

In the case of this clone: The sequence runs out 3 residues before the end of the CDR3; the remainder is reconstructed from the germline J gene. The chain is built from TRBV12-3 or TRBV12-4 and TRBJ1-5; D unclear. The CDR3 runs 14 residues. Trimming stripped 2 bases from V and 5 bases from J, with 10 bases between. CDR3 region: CASSLTGPDQPQHF. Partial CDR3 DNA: TGTGCCAGCAGTTTAACGGGTCCCGATCAGCCC.

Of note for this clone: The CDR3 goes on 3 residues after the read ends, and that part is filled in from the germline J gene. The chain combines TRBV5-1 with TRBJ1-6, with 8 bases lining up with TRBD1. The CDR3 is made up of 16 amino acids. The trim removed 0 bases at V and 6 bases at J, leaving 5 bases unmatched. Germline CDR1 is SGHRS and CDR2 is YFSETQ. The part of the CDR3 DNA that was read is TGCGCCAGCAGCTTGGACCGGACAGGGATTAATTCACCC. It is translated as CASSLDRTGINSP. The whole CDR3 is CASSLDRTGINSPLHF.

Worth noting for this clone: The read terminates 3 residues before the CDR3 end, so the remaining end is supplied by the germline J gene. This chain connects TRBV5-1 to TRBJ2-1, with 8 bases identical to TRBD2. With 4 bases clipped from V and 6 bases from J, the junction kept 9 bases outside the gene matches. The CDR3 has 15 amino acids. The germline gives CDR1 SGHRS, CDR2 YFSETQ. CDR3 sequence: CASSRTSGDGNEQFF. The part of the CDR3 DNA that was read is TGCGCCAGCAGCCGTACTAGCGGTGATGGCAATGAG.

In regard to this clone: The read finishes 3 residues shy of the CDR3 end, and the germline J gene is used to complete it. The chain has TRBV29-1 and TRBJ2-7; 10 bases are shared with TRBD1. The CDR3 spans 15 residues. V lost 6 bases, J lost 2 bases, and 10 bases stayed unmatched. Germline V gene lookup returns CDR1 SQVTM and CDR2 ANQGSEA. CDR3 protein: CSVVGGTGDTYEQYF. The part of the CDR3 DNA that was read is TGCAGCGTCGTTGGTGGGACAGGGGATACCTACGAG.

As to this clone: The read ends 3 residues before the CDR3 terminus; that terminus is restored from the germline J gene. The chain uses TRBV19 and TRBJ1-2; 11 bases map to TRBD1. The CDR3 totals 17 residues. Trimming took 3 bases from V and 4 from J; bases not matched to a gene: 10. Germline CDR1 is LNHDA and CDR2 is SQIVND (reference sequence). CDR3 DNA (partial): TGTGCCAGTAGTATTGGGACAGGGGGTTCCGAGAGCTATGGC. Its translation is CASSIGTGGSESYG. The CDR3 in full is CASSIGTGGSESYGYTF.

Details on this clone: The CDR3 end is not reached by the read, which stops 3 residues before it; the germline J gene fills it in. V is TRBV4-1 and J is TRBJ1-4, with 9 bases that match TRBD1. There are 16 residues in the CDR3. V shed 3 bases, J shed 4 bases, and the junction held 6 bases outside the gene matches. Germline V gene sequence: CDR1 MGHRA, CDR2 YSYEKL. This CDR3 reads CASSQGTGQSNEKLFF. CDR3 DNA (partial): TGCGCCAGCAGCCAGGGGACAGGGCAAAGTAATGAAAAA.

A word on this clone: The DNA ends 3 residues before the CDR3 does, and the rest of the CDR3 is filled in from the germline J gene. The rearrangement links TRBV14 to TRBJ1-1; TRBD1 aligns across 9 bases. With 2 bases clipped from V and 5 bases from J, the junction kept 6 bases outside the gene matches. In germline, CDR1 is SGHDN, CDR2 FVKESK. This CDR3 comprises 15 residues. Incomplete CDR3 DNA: TGTGCCAGCAGCCAAAGGACAGGGGAGATGACTGAA. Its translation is CASSQRTGEMTE. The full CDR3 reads CASSQRTGEMTEAFF.

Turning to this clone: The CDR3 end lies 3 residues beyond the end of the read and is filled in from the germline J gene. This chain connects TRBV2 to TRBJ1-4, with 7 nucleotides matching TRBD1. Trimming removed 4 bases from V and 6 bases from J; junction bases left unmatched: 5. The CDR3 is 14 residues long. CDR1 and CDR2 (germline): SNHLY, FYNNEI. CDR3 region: CASSGRGYHEKLFF. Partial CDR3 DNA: TGTGCCAGCAGTGGCAGGGGGTATCATGAAAAA.

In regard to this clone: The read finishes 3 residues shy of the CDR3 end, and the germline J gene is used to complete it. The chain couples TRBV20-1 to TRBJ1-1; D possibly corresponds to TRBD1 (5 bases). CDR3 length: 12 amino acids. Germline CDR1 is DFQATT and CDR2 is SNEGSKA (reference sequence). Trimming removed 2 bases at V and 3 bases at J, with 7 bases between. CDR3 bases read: TGCAGTGCTAGACAGGGTTACACTGAA. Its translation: CSARQGYTE. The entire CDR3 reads CSARQGYTEAFF.

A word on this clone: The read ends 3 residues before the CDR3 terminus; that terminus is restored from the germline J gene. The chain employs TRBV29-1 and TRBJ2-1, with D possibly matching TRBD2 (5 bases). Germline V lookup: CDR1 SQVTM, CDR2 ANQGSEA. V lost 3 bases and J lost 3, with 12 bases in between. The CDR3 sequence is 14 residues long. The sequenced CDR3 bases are TGCAGCGTTGAGCAGGACTCGGGCTACAATGAG. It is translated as CSVEQDSGYNE. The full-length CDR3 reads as CSVEQDSGYNEQFF.

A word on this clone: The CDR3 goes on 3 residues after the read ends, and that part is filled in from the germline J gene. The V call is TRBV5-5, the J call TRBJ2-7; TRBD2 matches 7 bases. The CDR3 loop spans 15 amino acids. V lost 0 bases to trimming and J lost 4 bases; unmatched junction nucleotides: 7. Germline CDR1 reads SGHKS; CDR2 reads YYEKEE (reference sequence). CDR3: CASSLELAGSYEQYF. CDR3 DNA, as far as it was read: TGTGCCAGCAGCTTGGAATTAGCGGGTAGTTACGAG.

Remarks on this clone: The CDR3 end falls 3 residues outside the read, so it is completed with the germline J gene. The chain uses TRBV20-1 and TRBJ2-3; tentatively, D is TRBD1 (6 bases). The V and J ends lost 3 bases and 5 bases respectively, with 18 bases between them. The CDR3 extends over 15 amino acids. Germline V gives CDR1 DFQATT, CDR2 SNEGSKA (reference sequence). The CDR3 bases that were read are TGCAGTGCTAGCGCTAGACAGGCGGCCGGAGATACG. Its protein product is CSASARQAAGDT. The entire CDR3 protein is CSASARQAAGDTQYF.

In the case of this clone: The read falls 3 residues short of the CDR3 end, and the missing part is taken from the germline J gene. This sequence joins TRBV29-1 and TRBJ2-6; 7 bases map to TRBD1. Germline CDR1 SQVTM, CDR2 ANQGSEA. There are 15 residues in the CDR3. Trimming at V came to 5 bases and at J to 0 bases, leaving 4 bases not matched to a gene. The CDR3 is CSVMTGSSGANVLTF. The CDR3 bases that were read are TGCAGCGTTATGACAGGGAGCTCTGGGGCCAACGTC. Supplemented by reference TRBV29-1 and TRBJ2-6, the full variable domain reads SAVISQKPSRDICQRGTSLTIQCQVDSQVTMMFWYRQQPGQSLTLIATANQGSEATYESGFVIDKFPISRPNLTFSTLTVSNMSPEDSSIYLCSVMTGSSGANVLTFGAGSRLTVL.

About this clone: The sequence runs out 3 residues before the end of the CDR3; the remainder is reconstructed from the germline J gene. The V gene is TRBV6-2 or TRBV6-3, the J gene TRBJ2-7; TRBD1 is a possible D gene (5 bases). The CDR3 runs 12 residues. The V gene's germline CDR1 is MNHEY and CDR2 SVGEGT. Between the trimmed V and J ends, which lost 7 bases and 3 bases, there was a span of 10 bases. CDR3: CASTDSFYEQYF. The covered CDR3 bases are TGTGCCAGCACCGACAGCTTCTACGAG.